This T cell receptor (beta chain) was recorded in a study of OX40 agonist ivuxolimab in advanced cancers. Of note for this clone: Its target is unknown.

Study-level findings and limits: Researchers report that CD8+ T cells had, on average, more expanded clones than CD4+.

Data came from immunoSEQ multiplex PCR; TCRdb stores just in-frame clones and leaves some out. The table has tens of thousands of clones, around 89% seen once; the top ten hold under 1%. The CDR3 contains 15 residues. V dropped 4 bases and J dropped 3 bases, with 16 bases sitting between them. CDR1 SGHAT and CDR2 FQNNGV come from the germline V gene. The sampling schedule covered blood at baseline, cycle 4 day 1, and cycle 7 day 1. This TCR came from an adult with an advanced solid tumor such as melanoma, head and neck, liver or kidney cancer. Source: CD4+ or CD8+ T cells sorted from blood, taken in a trial of the OX40 agonist ivuxolimab. The chain couples TRBV11-2 to TRBJ2-7; D may be TRBD1 (6 bases). The CDR3 DNA sequence: TGTGCCAGCAGCTCAACAGGGAATGGCATCTACGAGCAGTACTTC. It yields the protein CASSSTGNGIYEQYF.